This paragraph covers one T cell receptor beta chain sequence. These data are taken from a study of blood T cell repertoires in COVID-19. Turning to the study itself: T cells, B-cell-depleted T cells, or PBMCs provided the cDNA or gDNA that served as material.

Per the authors' pipeline: Estimates of nucleated cell counts were drawn from the amplification of reference gene primers. Using immunoSEQ multiplex PCR, the repertoire was profiled, and TCRdb retains in-frame clones only, with some absent. From that table come the V and J calls and clone size; the DNA was used to work out D and trimming. The repertoire holds tens of thousands of clones, about 79% seen once, with approximately 28% in the top ten. The junction had 4 bases not matched to a gene; V was cut back by 4 bases and J by 1 base. Germline values: CDR1 KGHSY, CDR2 FQNENV. This CDR3 spans 15 amino acids.

This receptor was obtained from a man aged 70 or older with acute or convalescent COVID-19. This sequence joins TRBV16 and TRBJ2-5; 9 bases are a match to TRBD1. What was sequenced was peripheral blood. The CDR3 reads CASSPPDRGQETQYF. In DNA, the CDR3 is TGTGCCAGCAGCCCGCCGGACAGGGGCCAAGAGACCCAGTACTTC.